This T cell receptor (beta chain) came from a study of blood T cell repertoires in COVID-19. On the study more broadly: Sources were T cells, B-cell-depleted T cells, or PBMCs; the material itself was cDNA or gDNA.

Original methodology: Quantification of nucleated cells was approximated via reference gene primer amplification. Sequenced by immunoSEQ multiplex PCR; TCRdb stores in-frame clones only, minus some. V and J calls and clone size are those listed in that table; D and trimming were worked out from the DNA. The data show more than 150,000 clones, more than 70% seen once. The CDR3 extends over 15 amino acids. Germline V gene sequence: CDR1 MNHEY, CDR2 SMNVEV (reference sequence). Between the trimmed V and J ends, which lost 2 bases and 3 bases, there was a span of 12 bases. This TCR came from a man aged 55-75 years with acute or convalescent COVID-19. The chain joins TRBV27 to TRBJ2-3; D is possibly TRBD2 (5 bases). Sequenced sample: peripheral blood. This CDR3 reads CASSLVGVDTDTQYF. Here the CDR3 DNA reads TGTGCCAGCAGTTTAGTCGGGGTAGATACAGATACGCAGTATTTT.